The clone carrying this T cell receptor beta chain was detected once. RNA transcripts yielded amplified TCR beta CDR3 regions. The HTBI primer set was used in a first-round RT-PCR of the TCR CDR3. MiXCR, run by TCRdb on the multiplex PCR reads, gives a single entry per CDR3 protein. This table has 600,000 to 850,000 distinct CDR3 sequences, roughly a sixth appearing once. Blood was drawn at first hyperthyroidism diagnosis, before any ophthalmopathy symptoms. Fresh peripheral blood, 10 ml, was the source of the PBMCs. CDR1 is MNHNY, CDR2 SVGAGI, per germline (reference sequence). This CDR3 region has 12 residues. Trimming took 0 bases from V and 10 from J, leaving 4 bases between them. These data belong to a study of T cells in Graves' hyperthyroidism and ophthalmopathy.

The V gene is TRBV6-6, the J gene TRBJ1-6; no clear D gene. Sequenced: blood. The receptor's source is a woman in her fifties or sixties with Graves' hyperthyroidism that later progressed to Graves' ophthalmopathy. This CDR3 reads CASSYSASPLHF. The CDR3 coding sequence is TGTGCCAGCAGTTACTCGGCCTCACCCCTCCACTTT.